This TCR beta chain was identified in a study of T-cell memory formation after mild COVID-19. One entry per CDR3 protein, called by TCRdb with MiXCR from the 5' RACE reads. Here the sample spans about 110,000 distinct CDR3 sequences, about 18% being singletons. This clonotype was detected only a few times. Germline V gives CDR1 SGHRS, CDR2 YFSETQ. V was shortened by 7 bases and J by 3 bases, with 13 bases between the two germline ends. The CDR3 length is 13 residues. The receptor comes from a man in his late teens or twenties who had mild COVID-19 (a few samples of this study predate the infection). Cell type and time point are not known. Sequenced input: PBMCs or a T cell subset sorted from them (not recorded which). This rearrangement joins TRBV5-1 to TRBJ1-1; D possibly corresponds to TRBD1 (5 bases). CDR3 in amino acids: CASGSGGYTEAFF. The CDR3 DNA follows: TGCGCCAGCGGCTCCGGGGGGTACACTGAAGCTTTCTTT.